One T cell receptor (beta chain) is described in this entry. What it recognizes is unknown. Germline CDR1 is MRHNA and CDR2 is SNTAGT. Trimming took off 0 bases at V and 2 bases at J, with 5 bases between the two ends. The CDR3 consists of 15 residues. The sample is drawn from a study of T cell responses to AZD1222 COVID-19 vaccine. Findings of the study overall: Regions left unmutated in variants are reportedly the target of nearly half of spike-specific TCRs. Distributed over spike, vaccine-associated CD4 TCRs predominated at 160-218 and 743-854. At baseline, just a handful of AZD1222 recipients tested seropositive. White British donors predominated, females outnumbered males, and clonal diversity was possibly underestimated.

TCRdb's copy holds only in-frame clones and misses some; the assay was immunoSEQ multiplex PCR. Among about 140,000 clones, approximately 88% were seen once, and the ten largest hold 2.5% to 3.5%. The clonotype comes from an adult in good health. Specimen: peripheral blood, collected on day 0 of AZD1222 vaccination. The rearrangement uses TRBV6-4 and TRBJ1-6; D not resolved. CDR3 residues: CASSDSIPYNSPLHF. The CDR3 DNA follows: TGTGCCAGCAGTGACTCAATCCCCTATAATTCACCCCTCCACTTT.